Below are 13 T cell receptor beta chains sequenced from a single sample in a study of blood T cells in healthy people across ages. Then a second PCR, running roughly 7 to 11 cycles, was carried out with a sample-barcoded 5' primer and a J-beta primer mix. A single record per CDR3 protein comes from TCRdb applying MiXCR to the 5' RACE reads. Of about 2 million distinct CDR3 sequences listed, around 50% are singletons. The sample comprised blood. Receptor source: a woman aged 35 to 49 in good health.

Note on this clonotype: Compared with germline, one end of the junction differs, possibly owing to a read error. The chain recombines TRBV7-7 with TRBJ2-5; the match to TRBD2 covers 10 bases. Germline V lookup: CDR1 SSHAT, CDR2 FNYEAQ (reference sequence). The CDR3 runs to 16 residues. CDR3 in DNA: TGTGCTAGCAGCACCCGGAGCGGGGGGGACCAAGAGACCCAGTACTTC. It specifies CASSTRSGGDQETQYF. Full variable domain (rest looked up from reference TRBV7-7 and TRBJ2-5): GAGVSQSPRYKVTKRGQDVTLRCDPISSHATLYWYQQALGQGPEFLTYFNYEAQPDKSGLPSDRFSAERPEGSISTLTIQRTEQRDSAMYRCASSTRSGGDQETQYFGPGTRLLVL.

Regarding this clonotype: One end of the junction fails to match germline, which may point to a read error. The rearrangement uses TRBV7-2 and TRBJ2-5; D may be TRBD1 or TRBD2 (5 bases each). Per the germline V gene, CDR1 is SGHTA and CDR2 is FQGNSA. CDR3 length: 15 residues. The CDR3 region is CASSLTGAYQETRYF. Written as DNA, the CDR3 is TGTGCCAGCAGCTTAACCGGGGCATACCAAGAGACCCGGTACTTC. Full variable domain (outside the CDR3, taken from reference TRBV7-2 and TRBJ2-5): GAGVSQSPSNKVTEKGKDVELRCDPISGHTALYWYRQSLGQGLEFLIYFQGNSAPDKSGLPSDRFSAERTGGSVSTLTIQRTQQEDSAVYLCASSLTGAYQETRYFGPGTRLLVL.

J is TRBJ2-3 and V is TRBV5-6; 14 nucleotides line up with TRBD2. J was trimmed by 4 bases and V by 0 bases; bases with no gene match: 4. Germline assignment: CDR1 SGHDT and CDR2 YYEEEE. The CDR3 length is 17 residues. Here the CDR3 reads CASSLGLAGGLADTQYF. In nucleotides, the CDR3 is TGTGCCAGCAGCTTGGGACTAGCGGGGGGGCTCGCAGATACGCAGTATTTT.

The chain uses TRBV6-5 and TRBJ2-1, with a weak D call TRBD2 (6 bases). The ends were cut back, 7 bases at V and 13 bases at J, with 20 bases in the middle. The CDR3 is made up of 13 amino acids. Germline V gene data show CDR1 as MNHEY and CDR2 as SVGAGI. The CDR3 loop is CASKAAGKETQFF. Here the CDR3 DNA reads TGTGCCAGCAAGGCGGCGGGGAAAGAGACCCAGTTCTTC.

This sequence joins TRBV20-1 and TRBJ2-3, with D perhaps matching TRBD1 or TRBD2 (6 bases each). The CDR3 covers 15 residues. Trimming left V 3 bases short and J 6 bases short, with 19 bases between. Per germline, CDR1 DFQATT and CDR2 SNEGSKA (reference sequence). The CDR3 protein is CSASVGLGGADTQYF. The CDR3, as DNA: TGCAGTGCTAGCGTGGGATTGGGGGGCGCTGATACGCAGTATTTT.

This sequence joins TRBV6-1 and TRBJ2-7, with a weak D call TRBD2 (5 bases). Trimming removed 5 bases at V and 1 base at J, with 12 bases between. CDR3 length: 14 amino acids. Germline CDR1 is MNHNS and CDR2 is SASEGT. The CDR3 reads CASSSGIRSYEQYF. As DNA, the CDR3 is TGTGCCAGCAGTTCGGGGATTCGATCCTACGAGCAGTACTTC.

This clonotype was picked up a small number of times. The J gene is TRBJ2-5, the V gene TRBV5-1; D may match TRBD1 or TRBD2 (5 bases each). Trimming pared 4 bases from V and 5 bases from J, leaving 15 bases between. CDR1 and CDR2 (germline): SGHRS, YFSETQ. The CDR3 totals 14 residues. Written as DNA, the CDR3 is TGCGCCAGCAGCCTATGGGACGACCGGGAGACCCAGTACTTC. This translates into CASSLWDDRETQYF. Looking up the rest from reference TRBV5-1 and TRBJ2-5 gives the full variable domain: KAGVTQTPRYLIKTRGQQVTLSCSPISGHRSVSWYQQTPGQGLQFLFEYFSETQRNKGNFPGRFSGRQFSNSRSEMNVSTLELGDSALYLCASSLWDDRETQYFGPGTRLLVL.

This chain links TRBV4-3 with TRBJ1-6, with D tentatively TRBD1 (5 bases). CDR1 LGHNA and CDR2 YSLEER come from the germline V gene. The CDR3 contains 15 residues. V lost 0 bases, J lost 10 bases, and 13 bases lay in between. The CDR3 loop is CASSQDRVQVSPLHF. The CDR3 nucleotides read TGCGCCAGCAGCCAAGATCGGGTACAGGTGTCACCCCTCCACTTT.

The table lists this clonotype with a few counts. The J gene is TRBJ2-7, the V gene TRBV6-1; D uncertain. The CDR3 runs to 13 residues. V gave up 3 bases and J gave up 6 bases, with 12 bases separating them. CDR1 MNHNS and CDR2 SASEGT come from the germline V gene. CDR3 nucleotides: TGTGCCAGCAGTGAGGACGGGCCCTTCGAGCAGTACTTC. Its translation is CASSEDGPFEQYF.

This clonotype has a single count. An end of the junction differs from the germline gene, which may be a read error. The rearrangement links TRBV7-9 to TRBJ2-1, with 8 bases identical to TRBD1. The tail of the sequence fits TRBJ2-7 better, so the J call may be wrong. The germline V gene encodes CDR1 SEHNR and CDR2 FQNEAQ (reference sequence). This CDR3 has 14 residues. In DNA, the CDR3 is TGTACCAGCAGCCTAGACAGGGGAGTGAGGGAGCAGTACTTC. This gives the protein CTSSLDRGVREQYF.

The chain joins TRBV6-5 to TRBJ2-7; D gene ambiguous. The germline gives CDR1 MNHEY, CDR2 SVGAGI. The germline V and J ends were trimmed by 8 bases and 3 bases, with 8 bases remaining between them. CDR3 size: 11 residues. The CDR3 is CASVGIYEQYF. CDR3 bases: TGTGCCAGCGTGGGGATCTACGAGCAGTACTTC.

This clonotype has more than one count but fewer than ten. The rearrangement links TRBV12-3 or TRBV12-4 to TRBJ2-5; D not resolved. The V and J ends lost 1 base and 1 base respectively, with 10 bases between them. This CDR3 has 15 amino acids. CDR3 in amino acids: CASSLVGNPQETQYF. As DNA, the CDR3 is TGTGCCAGCAGTTTAGTAGGCAACCCCCAAGAGACCCAGTACTTC.

The V gene is TRBV7-6, the J gene TRBJ2-7; 12 bases fit TRBD2. The J call may be mistaken, given a closer DNA end match to TRBJ2-5. The germline V gene has CDR1 SGHVS and CDR2 FNYEAQ. There are 16 residues in the CDR3. This CDR3 reads CASSPTTSGGKETQYF. CDR3 nucleotide sequence: TGTGCCAGCAGCCCAACAACTAGCGGGGGGAAAGAGACCCAGTACTTC.